The 2 T cell receptor beta chains listed next were all sequenced from one sample in a study of blood T cell repertoires in COVID-19. Generated by immunoSEQ multiplex PCR, the TCRdb table keeps only in-frame clones and is missing some. The table shows 250,000 or so clones, with 65% to 85% occurring only once. Specimen: PBMCs or T cells enriched from blood (not recorded which). Every receptor here comes from a man between 45 and 60 years old who had recovered from COVID-19.

The chain combines TRBV11-3 with TRBJ2-7; TRBD1 is a possible D gene (6 bases). Trimming stripped 7 bases from V and 7 bases from J, with 20 bases between. This CDR3 is 14 amino acids long. CDR1 and CDR2 (germline): SGHNT, YENEEA. The CDR3 sequence: CASTDRGRGGEQYF. CDR3 nucleotide sequence: TGTGCCAGCACCGATAGGGGCAGGGGTGGGGAGCAGTACTTC.

This chain uses TRBV7-2 with TRBJ2-2; D remains unclear. CDR1 is SGHTA, CDR2 FQGNSA, per germline. The CDR3 extends over 12 amino acids. The V gene lost 0 bases and the J gene lost 8 bases, with 4 bases spanning the gap. CDR3 in amino acids: CASSLALGELFF. Written as DNA, the CDR3 is TGTGCCAGCAGCTTAGCGCTAGGGGAGCTGTTTTTT.